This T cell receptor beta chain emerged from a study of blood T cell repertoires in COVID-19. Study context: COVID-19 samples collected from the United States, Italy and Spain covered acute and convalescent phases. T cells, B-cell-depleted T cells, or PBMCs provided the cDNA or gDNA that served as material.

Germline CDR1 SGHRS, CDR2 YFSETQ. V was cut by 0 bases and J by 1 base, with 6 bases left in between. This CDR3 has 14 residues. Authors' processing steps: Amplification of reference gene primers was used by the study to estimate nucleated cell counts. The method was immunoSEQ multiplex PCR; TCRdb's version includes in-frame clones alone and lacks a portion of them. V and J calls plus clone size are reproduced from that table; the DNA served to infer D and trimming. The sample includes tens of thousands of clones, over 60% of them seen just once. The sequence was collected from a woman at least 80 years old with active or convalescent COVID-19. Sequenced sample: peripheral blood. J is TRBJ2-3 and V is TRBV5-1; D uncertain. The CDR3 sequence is CASSLDQGTDTQYF. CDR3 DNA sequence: TGCGCCAGCAGCTTGGATCAGGGCACAGATACGCAGTATTTT.